This T cell receptor (beta chain) was observed in a study of neoadjuvant anti-PD-1 for oral cavity cancer. The time point denotes: after neoadjuvant nivolumab, at surgical resection. About this clone itself: Its antigen is not known.

The CDR3 length is 12 residues. Germline V CDR1 and CDR2: WNHNN, SYGVQD (reference sequence). Trimming shortened V by 6 bases and J by 3 bases, and 9 bases separated the two germline ends. Study results and caveats: Post-nivolumab, blood T cell clonality was significantly elevated in non-responders.

TCRdb's table, derived via immunoSEQ multiplex PCR, lists solely in-frame clones and lacks some. The sample includes approximately 68,000 clones, roughly 90% of them seen just once. The TCR comes from a person between 35 and 79 years old with oral cavity squamous cell carcinoma. V and J are TRBV10-1 and TRBJ2-7; tentative D call: TRBD2 (6 bases). The source was PBMCs, collected after nivolumab (anti-PD-1) treatment. For the CDR3, the DNA is TGCGCCAGCAGCGCCGGGAGCTACGAGCAGTACTTC. Translation: CASSAGSYEQYF.